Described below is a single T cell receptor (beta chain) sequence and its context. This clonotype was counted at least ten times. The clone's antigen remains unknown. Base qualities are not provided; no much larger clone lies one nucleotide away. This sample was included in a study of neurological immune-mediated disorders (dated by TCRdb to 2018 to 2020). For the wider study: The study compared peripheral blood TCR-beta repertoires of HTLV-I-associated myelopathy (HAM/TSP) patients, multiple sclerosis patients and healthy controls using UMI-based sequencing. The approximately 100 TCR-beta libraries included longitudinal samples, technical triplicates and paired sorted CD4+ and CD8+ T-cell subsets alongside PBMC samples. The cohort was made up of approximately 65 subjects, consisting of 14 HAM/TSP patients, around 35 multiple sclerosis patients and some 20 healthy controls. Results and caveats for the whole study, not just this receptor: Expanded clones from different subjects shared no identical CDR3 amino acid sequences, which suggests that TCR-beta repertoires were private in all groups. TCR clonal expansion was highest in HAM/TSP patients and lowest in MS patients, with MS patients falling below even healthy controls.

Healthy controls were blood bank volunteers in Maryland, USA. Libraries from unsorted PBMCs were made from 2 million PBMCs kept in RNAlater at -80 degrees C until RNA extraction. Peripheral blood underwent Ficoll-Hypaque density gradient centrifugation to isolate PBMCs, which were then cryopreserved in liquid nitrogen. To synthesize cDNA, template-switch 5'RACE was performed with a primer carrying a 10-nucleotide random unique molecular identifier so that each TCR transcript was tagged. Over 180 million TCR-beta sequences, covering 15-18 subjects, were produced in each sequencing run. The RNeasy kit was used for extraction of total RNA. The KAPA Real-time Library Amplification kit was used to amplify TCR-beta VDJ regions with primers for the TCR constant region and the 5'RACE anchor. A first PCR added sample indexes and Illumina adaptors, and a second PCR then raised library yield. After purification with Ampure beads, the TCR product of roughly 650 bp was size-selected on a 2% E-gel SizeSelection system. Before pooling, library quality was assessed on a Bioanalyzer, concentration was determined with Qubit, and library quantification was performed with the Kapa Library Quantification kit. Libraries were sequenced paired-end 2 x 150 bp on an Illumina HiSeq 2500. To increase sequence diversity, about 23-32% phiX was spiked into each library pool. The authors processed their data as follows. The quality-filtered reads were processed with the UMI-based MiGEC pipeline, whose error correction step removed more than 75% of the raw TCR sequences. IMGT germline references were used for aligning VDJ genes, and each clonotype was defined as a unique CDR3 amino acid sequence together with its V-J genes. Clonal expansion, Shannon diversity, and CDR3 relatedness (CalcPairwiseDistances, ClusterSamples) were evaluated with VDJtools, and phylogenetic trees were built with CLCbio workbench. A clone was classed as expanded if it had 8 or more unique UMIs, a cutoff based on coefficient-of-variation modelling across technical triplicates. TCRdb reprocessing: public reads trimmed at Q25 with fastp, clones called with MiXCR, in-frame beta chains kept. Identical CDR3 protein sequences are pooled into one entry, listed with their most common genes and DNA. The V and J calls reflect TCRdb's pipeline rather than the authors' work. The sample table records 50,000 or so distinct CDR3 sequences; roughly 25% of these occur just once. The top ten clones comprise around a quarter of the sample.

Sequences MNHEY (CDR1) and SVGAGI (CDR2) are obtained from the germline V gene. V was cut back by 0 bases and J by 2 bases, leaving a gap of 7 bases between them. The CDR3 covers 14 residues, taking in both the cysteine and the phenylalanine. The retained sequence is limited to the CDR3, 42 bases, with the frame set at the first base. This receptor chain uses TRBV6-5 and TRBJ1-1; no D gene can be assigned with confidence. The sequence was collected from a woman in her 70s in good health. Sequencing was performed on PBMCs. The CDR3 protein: CASSYSRSNTEAFF. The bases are TGTGCCAGCAGTTACTCACGGTCTAACACTGAAGCTTTCTTT.